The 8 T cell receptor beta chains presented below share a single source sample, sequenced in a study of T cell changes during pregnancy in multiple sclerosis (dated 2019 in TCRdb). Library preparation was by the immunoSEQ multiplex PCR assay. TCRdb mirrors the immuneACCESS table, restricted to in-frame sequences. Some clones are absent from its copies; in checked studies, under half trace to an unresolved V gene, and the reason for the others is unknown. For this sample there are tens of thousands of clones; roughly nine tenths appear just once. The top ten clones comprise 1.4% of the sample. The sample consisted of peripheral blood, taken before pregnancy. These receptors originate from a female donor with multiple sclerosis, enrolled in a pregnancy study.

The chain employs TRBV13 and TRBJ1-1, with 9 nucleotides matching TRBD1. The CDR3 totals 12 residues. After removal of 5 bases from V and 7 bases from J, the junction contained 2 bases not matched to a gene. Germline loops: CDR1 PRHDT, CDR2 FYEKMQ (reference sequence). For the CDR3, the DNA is TGTGCCAGCAGCCCGGGACAGGGTGAAGCTTTCTTT. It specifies CASSPGQGEAFF.

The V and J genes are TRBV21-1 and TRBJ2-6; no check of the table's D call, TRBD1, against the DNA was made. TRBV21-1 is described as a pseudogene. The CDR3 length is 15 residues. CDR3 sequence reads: CASPQGSSGANVLTF. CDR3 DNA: TGTGCCAGCCCCCAGGGCTCCTCTGGGGCCAACGTCCTGACTTTC.

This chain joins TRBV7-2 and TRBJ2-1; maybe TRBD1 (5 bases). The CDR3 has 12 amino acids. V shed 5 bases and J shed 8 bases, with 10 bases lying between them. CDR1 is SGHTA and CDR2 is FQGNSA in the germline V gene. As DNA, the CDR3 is TGTGCCAGCAGCCAGCGCAGGGATGAGCAGTTCTTC. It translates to CASSQRRDEQFF.

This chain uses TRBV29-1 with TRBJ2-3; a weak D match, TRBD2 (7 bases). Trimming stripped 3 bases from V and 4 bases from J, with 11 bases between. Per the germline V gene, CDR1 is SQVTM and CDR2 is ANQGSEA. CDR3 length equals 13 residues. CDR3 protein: CSVDRGGSDTQYF. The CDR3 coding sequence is TGCAGCGTTGACCGCGGGGGCTCAGATACGCAGTATTTT.

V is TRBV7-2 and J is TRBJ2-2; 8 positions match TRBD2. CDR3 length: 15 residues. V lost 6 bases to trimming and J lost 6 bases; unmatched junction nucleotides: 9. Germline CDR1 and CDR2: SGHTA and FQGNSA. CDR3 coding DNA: TGTGCCAGCAGTGTAGCGGGGATGGTGTCCGGGGAGCTGTTTTTT. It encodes CASSVAGMVSGELFF.

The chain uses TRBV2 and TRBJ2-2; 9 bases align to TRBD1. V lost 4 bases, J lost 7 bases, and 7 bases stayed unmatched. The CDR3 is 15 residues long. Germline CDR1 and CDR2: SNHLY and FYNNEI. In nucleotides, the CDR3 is TGTGCCAGCAGTGGAACAGGGGGCGCAATCGGGGAGCTGTTTTTT. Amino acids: CASSGTGGAIGELFF.

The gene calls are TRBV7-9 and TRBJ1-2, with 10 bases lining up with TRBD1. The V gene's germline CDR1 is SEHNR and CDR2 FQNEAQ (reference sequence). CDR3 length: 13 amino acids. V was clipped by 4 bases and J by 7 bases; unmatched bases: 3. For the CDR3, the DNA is TGTGCCAGCAGCTCGACAGGGGGCGTTGGCTACACCTTC. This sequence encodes CASSSTGGVGYTF.

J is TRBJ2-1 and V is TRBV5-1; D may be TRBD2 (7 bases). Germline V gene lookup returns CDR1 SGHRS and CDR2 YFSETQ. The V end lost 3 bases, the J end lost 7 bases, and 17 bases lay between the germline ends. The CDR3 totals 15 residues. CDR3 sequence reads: CASSYPEGGRNEQFF. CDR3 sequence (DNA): TGCGCCAGCAGCTACCCCGAGGGGGGGAGAAATGAGCAGTTCTTC.